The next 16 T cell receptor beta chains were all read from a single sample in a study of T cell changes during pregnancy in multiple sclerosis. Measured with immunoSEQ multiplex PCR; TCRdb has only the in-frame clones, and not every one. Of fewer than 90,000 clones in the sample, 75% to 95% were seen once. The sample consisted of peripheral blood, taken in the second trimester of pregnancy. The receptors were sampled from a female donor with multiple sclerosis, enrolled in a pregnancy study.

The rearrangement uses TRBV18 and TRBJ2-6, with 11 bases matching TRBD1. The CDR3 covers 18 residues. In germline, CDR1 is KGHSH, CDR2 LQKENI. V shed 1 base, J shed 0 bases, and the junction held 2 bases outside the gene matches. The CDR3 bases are TGTGCCAGCTCACCACTTGGGACAGGGGGCTCTGGGGCCAACGTCCTGACTTTC. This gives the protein CASSPLGTGGSGANVLTF.

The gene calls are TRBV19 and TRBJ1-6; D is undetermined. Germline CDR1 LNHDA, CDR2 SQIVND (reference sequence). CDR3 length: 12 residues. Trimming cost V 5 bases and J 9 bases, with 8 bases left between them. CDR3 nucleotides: TGTGCCAGTAGTCCCGGTTCTTCACCCCTCCACTTT. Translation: CASSPGSSPLHF.

The CDR3 reads CVSTKTSGGIRSTDTQYF. CDR3 DNA: TGTGTTTCTACAAAGACTAGCGGGGGTATCAGGAGCACAGATACGCAGTATTTT. The chain carries TRBV7-9 and TRBJ2-3; 12 positions agree with TRBD2. The germline gives CDR1 SEHNR, CDR2 FQNEAQ (reference sequence). The CDR3 loop spans 18 amino acids.

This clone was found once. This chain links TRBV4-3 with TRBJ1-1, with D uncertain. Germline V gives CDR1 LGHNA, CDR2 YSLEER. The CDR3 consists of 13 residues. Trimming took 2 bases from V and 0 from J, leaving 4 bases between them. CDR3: CASSQLLNTEAFF. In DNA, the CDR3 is TGCGCCAGCAGCCAACTCCTGAACACTGAAGCTTTCTTT.

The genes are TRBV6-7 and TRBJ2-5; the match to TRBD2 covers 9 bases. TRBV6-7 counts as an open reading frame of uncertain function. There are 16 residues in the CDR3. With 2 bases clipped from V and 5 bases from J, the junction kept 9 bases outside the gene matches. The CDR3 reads CASSYQNSGREETQYF. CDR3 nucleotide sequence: TGTGCCAGCAGTTACCAAAATAGCGGGAGAGAGGAGACCCAGTACTTC.

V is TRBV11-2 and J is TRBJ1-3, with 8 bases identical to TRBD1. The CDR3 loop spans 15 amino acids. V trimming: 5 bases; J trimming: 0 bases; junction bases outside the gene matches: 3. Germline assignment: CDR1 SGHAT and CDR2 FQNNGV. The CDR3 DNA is TGTGCCAGCAGCCGGACAGGGAACTCTGGAAACACCATATATTTT. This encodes CASSRTGNSGNTIYF.

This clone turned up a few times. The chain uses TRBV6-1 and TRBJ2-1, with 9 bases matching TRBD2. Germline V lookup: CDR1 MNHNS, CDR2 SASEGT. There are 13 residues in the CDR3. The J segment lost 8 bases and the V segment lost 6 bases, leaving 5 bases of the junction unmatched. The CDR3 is CASSGTSWYEQFF. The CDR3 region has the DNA TGTGCCAGCAGCGGGACTAGCTGGTATGAGCAGTTCTTC.

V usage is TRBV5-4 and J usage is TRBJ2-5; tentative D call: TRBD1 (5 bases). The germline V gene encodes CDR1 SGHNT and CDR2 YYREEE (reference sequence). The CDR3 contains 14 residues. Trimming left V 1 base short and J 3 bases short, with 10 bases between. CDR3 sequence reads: CASSLSAGKETQYF. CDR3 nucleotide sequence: TGTGCCAGCAGCTTGTCCGCAGGGAAAGAGACCCAGTACTTC.

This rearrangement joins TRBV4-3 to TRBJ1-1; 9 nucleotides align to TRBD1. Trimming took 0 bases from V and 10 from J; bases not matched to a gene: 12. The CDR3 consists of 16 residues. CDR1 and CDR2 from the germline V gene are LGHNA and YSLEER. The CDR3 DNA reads TGCGCCAGCAGCCAAGAAGTTCCGGGACAGGGAGCTATAGCTTTCTTT. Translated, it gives CASSQEVPGQGAIAFF.

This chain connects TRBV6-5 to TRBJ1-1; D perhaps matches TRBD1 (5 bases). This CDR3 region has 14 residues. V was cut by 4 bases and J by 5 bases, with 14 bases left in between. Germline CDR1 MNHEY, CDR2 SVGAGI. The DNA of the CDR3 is TGTGCCAGCAGTTCTACCTTGGGGGGGACTGAAGCTTTCTTT. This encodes CASSSTLGGTEAFF.

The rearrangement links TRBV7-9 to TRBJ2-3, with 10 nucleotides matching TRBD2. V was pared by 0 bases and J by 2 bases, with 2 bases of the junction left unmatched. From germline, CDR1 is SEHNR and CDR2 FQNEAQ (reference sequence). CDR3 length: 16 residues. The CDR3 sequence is CASSLALAGTTDTQYF. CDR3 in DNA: TGTGCCAGCAGCTTAGCACTAGCGGGGACCACAGATACGCAGTATTTT.

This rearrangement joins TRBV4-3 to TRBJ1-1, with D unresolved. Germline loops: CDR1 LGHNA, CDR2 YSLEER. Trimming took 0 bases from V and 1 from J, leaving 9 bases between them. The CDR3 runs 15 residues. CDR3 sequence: CASSQEFDWNTEAFF. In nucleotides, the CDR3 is TGCGCCAGCAGCCAAGAGTTCGACTGGAACACTGAAGCTTTCTTT.

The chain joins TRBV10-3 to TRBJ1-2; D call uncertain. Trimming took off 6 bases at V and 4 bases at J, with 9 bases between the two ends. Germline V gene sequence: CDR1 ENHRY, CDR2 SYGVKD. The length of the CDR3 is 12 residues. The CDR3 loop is CAISPESYGYTF. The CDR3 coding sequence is TGTGCCATCAGCCCCGAGTCCTATGGCTACACCTTC.

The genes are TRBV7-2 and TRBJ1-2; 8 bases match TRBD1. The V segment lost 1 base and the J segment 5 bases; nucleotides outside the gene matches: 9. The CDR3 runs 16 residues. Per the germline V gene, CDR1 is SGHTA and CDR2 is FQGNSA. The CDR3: CASSLGTTGELYGYTF. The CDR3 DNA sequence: TGTGCCAGCAGCTTAGGGACGACAGGGGAACTATATGGCTACACCTTC.

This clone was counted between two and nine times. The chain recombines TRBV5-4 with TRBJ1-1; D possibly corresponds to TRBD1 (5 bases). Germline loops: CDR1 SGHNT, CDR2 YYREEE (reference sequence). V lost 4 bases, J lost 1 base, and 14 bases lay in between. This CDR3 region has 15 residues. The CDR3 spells CASSLGVTANTEAFF. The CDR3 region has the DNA TGTGCCAGCAGCCTTGGGGTGACAGCGAACACTGAAGCTTTCTTT.

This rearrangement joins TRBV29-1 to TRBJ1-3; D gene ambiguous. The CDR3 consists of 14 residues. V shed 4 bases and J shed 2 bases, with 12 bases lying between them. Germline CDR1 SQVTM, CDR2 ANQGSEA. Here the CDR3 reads CSVADLGAGNTIYF. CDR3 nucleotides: TGCAGCGTTGCGGACCTCGGGGCTGGAAACACCATATATTTT.